This T cell receptor (beta chain) was obtained from a study of T cells after yellow fever vaccination. 5'RACE template switching added a universal primer site and UMIs to TCR cDNA. TCRdb reprocessed the 5' RACE reads via MiXCR and lists one record per CDR3 protein. In the table there are about 320,000 distinct CDR3 sequences, around 12% of which are singletons. This clonotype has more than one count but fewer than ten. The TCR was taken from a man between 18 and 29 years old who received the YFV17D yellow fever vaccine. The source was CD4+ T cells sorted from PBMCs, collected 15 days after the yellow fever booster vaccination.

The CDR3 reads CATRRGANEKLFF. Here the CDR3 DNA reads TGTGCCACCAGAAGGGGGGCTAATGAAAAACTGTTTTTT. The V gene is TRBV15, the J gene TRBJ1-4, with D possibly TRBD1 on 6 matching bases. The CDR3 extends over 13 amino acids. With 6 bases removed from V and 3 bases from J, the gap between germline ends came to 8 bases. In germline, CDR1 is LNHNV, CDR2 YYDKDF (reference sequence).